The T cell receptor beta chain described here comes from a study of regulatory T cells in long-lasting Graves disease listed by TCRdb under 2021. For context, the study as a whole: Antithyroid drugs had been taken for less than 3 months by newly diagnosed Graves' disease patients. Patients with persistent Graves' disease were compared with patients with newly diagnosed Graves' disease using TCR sequencing and RNA sequencing of peripheral blood. The study took place in China and was registered as a clinical trial. TCR sequencing covered 13 persistent and approximately 20 newly diagnosed Graves' disease patients, 33 samples in total. The paper's findings and limits, for the study overall: The small sample size was acknowledged by the authors as a limitation that may reduce accuracy. Persistent disease showed preferential use of TRBV28, TRBJ1-2 and TRBJ2-5, whereas newly diagnosed disease favored TRBV20-1 and TRBJ2-1. Sequencing and analysis were restricted to the TCR beta chain. Persistent patients shared more public clonotypes among themselves (around 2,500) than newly diagnosed patients did (nearly 1,000). The study examined only peripheral blood because the primary lesion, thyroid tissue, could not be accessed. Lower TCR Shannon entropy and fewer highly expanded clones were observed in persistent Graves' disease patients than in newly diagnosed patients, which suggested clonal expansion.

The library was produced with multiplex PCR. Sequencing used an Illumina HiSeq 4000. CDR3 regions were amplified by Arm-PCR with iRepertoire HTBI primers to construct TCR beta libraries. Before sequencing, the PCR products went through gel purification. On the authors' methods: A total of fewer than 80 TRBV and under 15 TRBJ segments were identified across samples and were used for gene usage analysis of CDR3 amino acid clonotypes. COPE and FqMerger were used to merge the filtered high-quality paired reads into contigs. BLAST was used to align contigs to IMGT TRBV, TRBD and TRBJ reference genes, and CDR3 was defined according to IMGT. Any clonotype with a frequency above 0.1% was classified as a highly expanded clone. Shannon entropy was used to measure repertoire diversity, and the Gini coefficient was used to measure V-J evenness. Public clonotypes were defined as clonotypes shared by more than one individual. TCRdb trimmed the raw reads at Q25, called clones with MiXCR and kept productive beta chains. Each CDR3 protein gets just one entry, which takes the most common genes and DNA from the rows behind it. The V and J calls here are based on TCRdb, not the publication. This sample lists approximately 390,000 distinct CDR3 sequences; about a sixth were detected once. The ten largest clones take up about 19% of the sample.

This clonotype was observed many times. Its binding antigen is unknown. Per-base qualities were not stored, and no clone one base away is much larger. As encoded in the germline V gene, CDR1 is SGHRS while CDR2 is YFSETQ. Taken from cysteine to phenylalanine, the CDR3 has 14 residues. The sequence is cut down to CDR3 DNA, 42 bases in frame from base 1. The germline V and J ends show losses of 4 bases and 3 bases respectively, and no gene match explains 4 bases of the junction. Sample time point, as interpreted from the label and publication: newly diagnosed GD, antithyroid drugs for less than 3 months. RNA was extracted from PBMCs in TRIzol for both TCR sequencing and RNA sequencing. The diagnosis of Graves' disease was made according to American Thyroid Association guidelines. The patients came from an endocrinology department in Xi'an, China. Each patient gave 7.5 to 10 milliliters of peripheral blood, collected in an EDTA anticoagulant tube. Ficoll Paque Plus density gradient separation was used to isolate PBMCs, and no further T cell sorting was performed. An Agilent 2100 Bioanalyzer and agarose gel were used to assess RNA quality, and a NanoDrop 2000 was used to measure RNA concentration.

The sample was also linked to a second study, of T cells in Graves' hyperthyroidism and ophthalmopathy. As the second study states: Graves' hyperthyroidism was defined as stable when no progression to ophthalmopathy occurred over 18 months of follow-up. The hyperthyroidism patients were between 18 and 65 years old and newly diagnosed, with a disease duration of less than 2 months. The study excluded patients with uncontrolled infections, other autoimmune diseases, pregnancy or lactation. Diagnoses relied on clinical symptoms, serum thyroxine and TRAb, thyroid ultrasound and orbital computed tomography. The first round of RT-PCR for the TCR CDR3 was performed with the HTBI primer set and the Qiagen OneStep RT-PCR kit. Most expanded thyroid clonotypes (frequency above 0.001) were also detected in blood, suggesting blood repertoires may reflect thyroid immune responses. In cross-validation, a model built on a 13 V-J signature told ophthalmopathy apart from stable hyperthyroidism with over 85% sensitivity and roughly 81% specificity, and in testing the same model reached 80%/75%. In validation, progression to ophthalmopathy was predicted by the model with around 71% sensitivity and roughly 76% specificity, a median of about 6.4 months before onset. A discovery cohort of around 100 patients, roughly 45 with Graves' ophthalmopathy and 55 to 60 with stable Graves' hyperthyroidism, was used to find distinguishing TCR V-J signatures. Prospective prediction of ophthalmopathy was tested in an independent validation cohort of 18 to 20 hyperthyroidism patients and 17 patients who later progressed to ophthalmopathy. For training and testing, the roughly 100 patients in the discovery cohort were randomly divided in a 7:3 ratio. In addition, the study compared T-cell repertoires in thyroid tissue and in blood from about 6 Graves' hyperthyroidism patients. After blood sampling, hyperthyroidism patients were treated with methimazole at a starting dose of 30 mg daily, and ophthalmopathy patients were treated with high-dose intravenous methylprednisolone. Libraries were constructed in a second round of multiplex PCR, after which size selection and purification were carried out. The libraries were sequenced on an Illumina HiSeq2000 using paired-end 100 bp reads. SOAPnuke was used to process the raw data, removing reads that contained adapters or uncalled bases, had a mean Phred below 15, or lacked an exact match to the constant primer or identifier. COPE v1.2.5 was used to merge high-quality paired reads, and clonotypes were defined as unique nucleotide sequences. MiTCR v1.1 was used to align the clonotypes against IMGT TRBV, TRBD and TRBJ reference segments. The analysis was restricted to V-J combinations with a frequency above 0.0001, which together covered around 99% of the repertoires. The TCS score was defined as the ratio of F50 (clonal expansion) to E x V (chaos), calculated using BLOSUM62-based TCRdist between CDR3 peptides within each V-J. Welch's t-statistics and random forest reduced 514 V-J features to 10 to 15, which were used in a naive Bayes classifier (R e1071). No statistical method was used to set the sample size in advance, and investigators knew the group allocation. The paper describes TCR Vbeta CDR3 sequencing of more than 120 peripheral blood samples, made up of some 42 ophthalmopathy patients, some 80 hyperthyroidism patients and roughly 17 progressor patients.

The clonotype originates from a young woman with Graves disease. Donor details come from another sample of the same person, matched by shared clones. The sample consisted of peripheral blood mononuclear cells (PBMCs), taken at new diagnosis, from a patient treated with antithyroid drugs. The chain couples TRBV5-1 to TRBJ2-3; 8 nucleotides in the junction match TRBD1. For the CDR3, the sequence is CASSQDRVTDTQYF. The DNA sequence is TGCGCCAGCAGCCAGGACAGGGTTACAGATACGCAGTATTTT.